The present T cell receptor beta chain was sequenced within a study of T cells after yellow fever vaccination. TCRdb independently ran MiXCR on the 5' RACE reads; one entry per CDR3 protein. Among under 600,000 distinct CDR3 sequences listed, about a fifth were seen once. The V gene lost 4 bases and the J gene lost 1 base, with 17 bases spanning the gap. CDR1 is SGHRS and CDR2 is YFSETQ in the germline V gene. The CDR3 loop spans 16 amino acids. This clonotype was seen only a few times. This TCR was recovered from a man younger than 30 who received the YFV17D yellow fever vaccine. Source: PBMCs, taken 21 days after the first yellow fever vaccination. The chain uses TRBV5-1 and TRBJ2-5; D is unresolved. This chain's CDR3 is CASSPGTGAAQETQYF. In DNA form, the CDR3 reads TGCGCCAGCAGCCCCGGCACGGGTGCAGCCCAAGAGACCCAGTACTTC.